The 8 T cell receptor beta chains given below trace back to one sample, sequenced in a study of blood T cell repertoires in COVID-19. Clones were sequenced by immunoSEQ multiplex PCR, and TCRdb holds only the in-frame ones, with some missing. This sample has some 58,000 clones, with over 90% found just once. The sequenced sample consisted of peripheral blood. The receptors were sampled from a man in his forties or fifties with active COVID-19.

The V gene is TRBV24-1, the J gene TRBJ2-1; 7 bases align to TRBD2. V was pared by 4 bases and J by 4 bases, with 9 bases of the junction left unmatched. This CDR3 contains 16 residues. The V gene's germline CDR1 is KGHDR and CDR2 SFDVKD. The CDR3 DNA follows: TGTGCCACCAGTGACAGGCGGGAGAGCAATTACAATGAGCAGTTCTTC. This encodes CATSDRRESNYNEQFF.

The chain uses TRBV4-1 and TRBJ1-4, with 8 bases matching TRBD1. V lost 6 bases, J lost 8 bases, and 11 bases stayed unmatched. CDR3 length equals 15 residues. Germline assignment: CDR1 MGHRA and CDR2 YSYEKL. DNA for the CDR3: TGCGCCAGCAGACCCTGGACAGGGTTTACGGAAAAACTGTTTTTT. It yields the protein CASRPWTGFTEKLFF.

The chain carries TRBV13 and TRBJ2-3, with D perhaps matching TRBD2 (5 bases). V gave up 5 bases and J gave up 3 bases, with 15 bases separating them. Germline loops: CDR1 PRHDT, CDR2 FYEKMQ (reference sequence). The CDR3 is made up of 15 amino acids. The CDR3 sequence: CASSPPGVTTDTQYF. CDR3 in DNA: TGTGCCAGCAGCCCGCCCGGGGTTACTACAGATACGCAGTATTTT.

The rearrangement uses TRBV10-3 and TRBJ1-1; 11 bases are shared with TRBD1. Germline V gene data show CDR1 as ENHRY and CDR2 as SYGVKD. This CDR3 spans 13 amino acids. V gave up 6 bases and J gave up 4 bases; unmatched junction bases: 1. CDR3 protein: CAIRDRGLTEAFF. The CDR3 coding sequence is TGTGCCATCAGGGACAGGGGGCTCACTGAAGCTTTCTTT.

CDR3 sequence (DNA): TGTGCCAGCAGCCCTACTTATGGGACTTCCACTAGCTCCTACGAGCAGTACTTC. Protein sequence: CASSPTYGTSTSSYEQYF. This chain connects TRBV11-3 to TRBJ2-7; TRBD2 is a possible D gene (6 bases). Germline CDR1 SGHNT, CDR2 YENEEA. The CDR3 consists of 18 residues. V dropped 5 bases and J dropped 0 bases, with 23 bases sitting between them. The variable domain in full, completed from reference TRBV11-3 and TRBJ2-7, reads EAGVVQSPRYKIIEKKQPVAFWCNPISGHNTLYWYLQNLGQGPELLIRYENEEAVDDSQLPKDRFSAERLKGVDSTLKIQPAELGDSAVYLCASSPTYGTSTSSYEQYFGPGTRLTVT.

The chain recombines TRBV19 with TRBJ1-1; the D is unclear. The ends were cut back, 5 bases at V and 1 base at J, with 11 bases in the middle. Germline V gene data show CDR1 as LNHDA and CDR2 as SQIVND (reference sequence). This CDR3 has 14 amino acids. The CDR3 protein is CASSSGRPNTEAFF. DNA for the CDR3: TGTGCCAGTAGTTCCGGGAGGCCGAACACTGAAGCTTTCTTT.

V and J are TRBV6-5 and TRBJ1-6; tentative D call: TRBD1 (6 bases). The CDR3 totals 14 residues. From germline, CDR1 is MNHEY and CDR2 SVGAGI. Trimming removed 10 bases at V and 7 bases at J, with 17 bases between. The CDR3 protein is CATTRGIENSPLHF. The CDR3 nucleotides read TGTGCCACCACAAGGGGGATTGAGAATTCACCCCTCCACTTT.

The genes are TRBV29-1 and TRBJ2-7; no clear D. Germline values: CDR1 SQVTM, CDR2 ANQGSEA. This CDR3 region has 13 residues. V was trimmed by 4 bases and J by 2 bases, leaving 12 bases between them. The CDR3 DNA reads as TGCAGCGTTGGCGTTCAGGCACCCTACGAGCAGTACTTC. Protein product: CSVGVQAPYEQYF.